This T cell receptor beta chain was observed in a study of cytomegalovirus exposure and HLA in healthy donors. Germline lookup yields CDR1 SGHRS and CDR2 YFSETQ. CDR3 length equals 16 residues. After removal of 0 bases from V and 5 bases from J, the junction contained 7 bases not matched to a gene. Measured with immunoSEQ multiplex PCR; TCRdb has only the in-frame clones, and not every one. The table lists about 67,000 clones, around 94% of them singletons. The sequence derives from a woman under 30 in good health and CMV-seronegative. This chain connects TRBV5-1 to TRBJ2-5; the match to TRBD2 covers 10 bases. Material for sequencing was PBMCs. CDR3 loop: CASSLGPAGGQETQYF. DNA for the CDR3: TGCGCCAGCAGCTTGGGCCCAGCGGGGGGGCAGGAGACCCAGTACTTC.